The rows below give T cell receptor beta chains drawn from one sample of a study of shared clonotypes between healthy human individuals. Some clones are missing from TCRdb's copy, which holds only in-frame ones; the method was immunoSEQ multiplex PCR. Of around 2.1 million clones detected, approximately 94% appear once; the ten largest clones hold more than 1.5%. The sample taken for sequencing was naive CD8+ T cells from PBMCs. These receptors all stem from a man between 18 and 35 years old in good health. Some clones in this sample may be carry-over from other donors' samples. The CDR3 runs from the conserved cysteine through the conserved F or W. The D gene is left open where the match is weak. Clone sizes are given selectively: once, few, many, or a class where the clone is expanded.

J gene,V gene,clone size,D gene,CDR3 protein,CDR3 DNA
TRBJ2-1,TRBV5-6,NA,NA,CASSFKRRANEQFF,TGTGCCAGCAGCTTCAAGCGGAGGGCCAATGAGCAGTTCTTC
TRBJ2-7,TRBV7-9,NA,NA,CASSLAMGEQYF,TGTGCCAGCAGCTTAGCGATGGGCGAGCAGTACTTC
TRBJ2-7,TRBV10-2,once,NA,CASSESRSEQYF,TGCGCCAGCAGTGAGTCGAGGTCCGAGCAGTACTTC
TRBJ2-3,TRBV19,NA,TRBD2,CASSISGTSSIDTQYF,TGTGCCAGTAGTATTTCCGGGACTAGCAGTATAGATACGCAGTATTTT
TRBJ1-1,TRBV6-5,NA,NA,CASSYVREGTEAFF,TGTGCCAGCAGTTACGTCCGGGAAGGCACTGAAGCTTTCTTT
TRBJ2-7,TRBV27,NA,NA,CASSFGAGSAWDEQYF,TGTGCCAGCAGTTTTGGGGCGGGGAGCGCTTGGGACGAGCAGTACTTC
TRBJ1-1,TRBV10-1,NA,NA,CASSGDTAVEAFF,TGCGCCAGCAGTGGGGACACGGCCGTAGAAGCTTTCTTT
TRBJ2-7,TRBV28,once,NA,CASSLLAGGGSYEQYF,TGTGCCAGCAGTTTATTAGCCGGTGGAGGCTCCTACGAGCAGTACTTC
TRBJ2-2,TRBV11-2,NA,NA,CASSLVPGAWTGELFF,TGTGCCAGCAGCTTAGTTCCGGGGGCCTGGACCGGGGAGCTGTTTTTT
TRBJ1-4,TRBV7-3,NA,NA,CATMTEPFEKLFF,TGTGCCACCATGACAGAGCCATTTGAAAAACTGTTTTTT
TRBJ2-1,TRBV10-3,NA,NA,CAIRGPTSSYNEQFF,TGTGCCATCCGGGGGCCTACCAGCTCCTACAATGAGCAGTTCTTC
TRBJ2-5,TRBV29-1,NA,TRBD2,CSVEAGAAGGIQETQYF,TGCAGCGTTGAAGCGGGAGCCGCGGGAGGGATCCAAGAGACCCAGTACTTC
TRBJ1-1,TRBV25-1,NA,NA,CASSEYVGTEAFF,TGTGCCAGCAGTGAATACGTCGGCACTGAAGCTTTCTTT
TRBJ1-3,TRBV18,few,TRBD1,CASTGVTGNTIYF,TGTGCCAGCACAGGGGTAACTGGAAACACCATATATTTT
TRBJ2-1,TRBV7-2,NA,NA,CASSLVWTPEGDNEQFF,TGTGCCAGCAGCTTAGTATGGACACCCGAGGGTGATAATGAGCAGTTCTTC
TRBJ2-1,TRBV7-9,NA,TRBD2,CASSLSLAGGPIFNEQFF,TGTGCCAGCAGCTTATCATTAGCGGGAGGGCCAATTTTCAATGAGCAGTTCTTC
TRBJ2-3,TRBV9,NA,TRBD2,CASSVGTSGIGDTQYF,TGTGCCAGCAGCGTAGGGACTAGCGGGATTGGTGATACGCAGTATTTT
TRBJ1-1,TRBV11-2,NA,NA,CASSWFSGGNTEAFF,TGTGCCAGCAGCTGGTTCTCGGGGGGAAACACTGAAGCTTTCTTT
TRBJ2-7,TRBV6-6,few,NA,CASSYSASARPKQYF,TGTGCCAGCAGTTACTCTGCTAGCGCTAGGCCAAAGCAGTACTTC
TRBJ1-2,TRBV7-9,NA,TRBD1,CASSLAVPPRDRHNYGYTF,TGTGCCAGCAGCTTAGCGGTCCCCCCTAGGGACAGACATAACTATGGCTACACCTTC
TRBJ2-7,TRBV5-1,NA,NA,CASSSTLGADAVGQYF,TGCGCCAGCAGCTCAACCTTGGGGGCTGACGCTGTGGGGCAGTACTTC
TRBJ2-1,TRBV9,NA,NA,CASSVGSRPTDNEQFF,TGTGCCAGCAGCGTAGGATCAAGGCCGACTGACAATGAGCAGTTCTTC
TRBJ2-1,TRBV30,NA,NA,CAWSVLEGRYNEQFF,TGTGCCTGGAGTGTACTGGAGGGCCGATACAATGAGCAGTTCTTC
TRBJ2-1,TRBV6-4,once,TRBD2,CASSEVAGVFYNEQFF,TGTGCCAGCAGTGAGGTAGCGGGGGTTTTCTACAATGAGCAGTTCTTC
TRBJ2-7,TRBV7-6,once,NA,CASSLAERIHEQYF,TGTGCCAGCAGCTTAGCGGAGAGGATCCACGAGCAGTACTTC
TRBJ2-1,TRBV27,NA,NA,CASSLRFYNEQFF,TGTGCCAGCAGTTTACGTTTTTACAATGAGCAGTTCTTC
TRBJ1-1,TRBV7-9,NA,TRBD1,CASSLGTGGYNTEAFF,TGTGCCAGCAGCTTGGGGACAGGGGGTTATAACACTGAAGCTTTCTTT
TRBJ2-2,TRBV5-1,NA,NA,CASSLGPPRGAGGELFF,TGCGCCAGCAGCTTGGGGCCCCCGAGGGGCGCGGGCGGGGAGCTGTTTTTT
TRBJ2-7,TRBV23-1,once,NA,CASKPADRVYEQYF,TGCGCCAGCAAGCCCGCGGACAGAGTTTACGAGCAGTACTTC
TRBJ2-7,TRBV6-1,NA,NA,CASRDTSSYEQYF,TGTGCCAGCAGGGACACAAGCTCCTACGAGCAGTACTTC
TRBJ2-5,TRBV11-3,NA,TRBD1,CASSRDRGETQYF,TGTGCCAGCAGCCGGGACAGGGGCGAGACCCAGTACTTC
TRBJ2-3,TRBV7-9,NA,TRBD2,CASSLTSGDTQYF,TGTGCCAGCAGCTTAACTAGCGGGGATACGCAGTATTTT
TRBJ2-3,TRBV7-9,NA,NA,CASSLGEKGHTQYF,TGTGCCAGCAGCTTAGGGGAGAAGGGGCATACGCAGTATTTT
TRBJ2-3,TRBV29-1,NA,NA,CSGKGSTDTQYF,TGCAGCGGCAAGGGAAGCACAGATACGCAGTATTTT
TRBJ2-7,TRBV11-2,NA,NA,CASSLGGAVEQYF,TGTGCCAGCAGCTTAGGGGGGGCTGTCGAGCAGTACTTC
TRBJ2-3,TRBV19,NA,NA,CASSHREGVGDTQYF,TGTGCCAGTAGTCACAGGGAGGGTGTTGGAGATACGCAGTATTTT
TRBJ1-2,TRBV6-5,NA,NA,CASRTGGADGYTF,TGTGCCAGCAGAACGGGGGGCGCGGATGGCTACACCTTC
TRBJ2-3,TRBV5-8,NA,NA,CASNPPRTAASTDTQYF,TGTGCCAGCAACCCACCCCGGACAGCGGCTAGCACAGATACGCAGTATTTT
TRBJ2-1,TRBV11-3,NA,NA,CASSPREPRSSYNEQFF,TGTGCCAGCAGCCCCCGGGAGCCCCGAAGCTCCTACAATGAGCAGTTCTTC
TRBJ2-1,TRBV9,NA,NA,CASSPIGVWFDEQFF,TGTGCCAGCAGCCCTATAGGGGTTTGGTTCGATGAGCAGTTCTTC
TRBJ1-1,TRBV30,few,TRBD1,CAWRMTGGTEAFF,TGTGCCTGGAGGATGACAGGGGGCACTGAAGCTTTCTTT
TRBJ2-7,TRBV29-1,NA,NA,CSVEVTGDEQYF,TGCAGCGTTGAAGTTACGGGGGACGAGCAGTACTTC
TRBJ2-2,TRBV9,NA,NA,CASRSTSGELFF,TGTGCCAGCAGGAGTACTAGCGGGGAGCTGTTTTTT
TRBJ1-5,TRBV6-1,NA,NA,CASTERADYQPQHF,TGTGCCAGCACCGAAAGGGCAGACTATCAGCCCCAGCATTTT
TRBJ2-7,TRBV7-6,NA,TRBD2,CASSLHPSGYEQYF,TGTGCCAGCAGCTTACATCCTAGCGGGTACGAGCAGTACTTC
TRBJ1-2,TRBV7-8,NA,NA,CASSFRLGDPYGYTF,TGTGCCAGCAGTTTCCGGCTTGGGGATCCCTATGGCTACACCTTC
TRBJ1-1,TRBV30,once,NA,CAWSVGGYAEAFF,TGTGCCTGGAGTGTAGGGGGATACGCTGAAGCTTTCTTT
TRBJ1-1,TRBV27,NA,NA,CASSFSVNTEAFF,TGTGCCAGCAGTTTTTCGGTGAACACTGAAGCTTTCTTT
TRBJ1-3,TRBV4-3,NA,NA,CASSQDREKGGNTIYF,TGCGCCAGCAGCCAAGATCGGGAAAAAGGCGGAAACACCATATATTTT
TRBJ2-1,TRBV29-1,NA,TRBD2,CSAEGLAAYNEQFF,TGCAGCGCTGAAGGACTAGCGGCCTACAATGAGCAGTTCTTC
TRBJ1-3,TRBV7-8,NA,NA,CASSSGRLNPESTIYF,TGTGCCAGCAGCTCTGGGAGACTGAATCCTGAGAGCACCATATATTTT
TRBJ2-7,TRBV11-2,NA,TRBD2,CASSLSASGRVEQYF,TGTGCCAGCAGCTTATCGGCTAGCGGGAGAGTCGAGCAGTACTTC
TRBJ1-1,TRBV5-4,few,TRBD1,CASSLGTGRAEAFF,TGTGCCAGCAGCTTGGGGACAGGGAGGGCTGAAGCTTTCTTT